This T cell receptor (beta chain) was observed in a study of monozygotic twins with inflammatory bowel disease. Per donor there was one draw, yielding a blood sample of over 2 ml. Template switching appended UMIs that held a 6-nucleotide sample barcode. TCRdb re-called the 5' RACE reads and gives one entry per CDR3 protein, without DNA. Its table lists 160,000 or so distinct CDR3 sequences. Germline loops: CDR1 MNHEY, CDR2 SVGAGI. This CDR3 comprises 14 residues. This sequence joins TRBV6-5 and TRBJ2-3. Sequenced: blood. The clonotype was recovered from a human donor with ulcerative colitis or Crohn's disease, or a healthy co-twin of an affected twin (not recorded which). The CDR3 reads CASSYSREARTQYF.